The entry that follows covers one T cell receptor (beta chain) sequence. Its antigen is unknown. Base qualities are not recorded, but no much larger clone differs from it by a single base. The time point label here, explained by the study, means: baseline before first vaccination. The vaccinee samples were drawn from two UK trials, COV001 and COV002, one of which was a single-blind randomized controlled phase 2/3 trial testing AZD1222 (ChAdOx1 nCoV-19) in healthy adults. For TCRbeta chain sequencing, PBMC samples from trial participants were taken at day 0 and at day 28 after the second dose. The record originates from a study of T cell responses to AZD1222 COVID-19 vaccine (dated by TCRdb to the early 2020s). In terms of the full investigation: Because spike-specific TCR depth and breadth did not differ between the two schedules, AZD1222 recipients who got a second dose at roughly 4 weeks were pooled with those who got a second dose at roughly 12 weeks. Trial participants were enrolled into age subgroups of 18-55, 56-69 and 70-plus years, which contained around 150, 29 and 61 TCR-sequenced participants, respectively. A total of 230 to 250 trial participants underwent TCR sequencing, of whom roughly 210 received two doses of AZD1222 and about 25 received two doses of the MenACWY control vaccine.

The CDR3 regions of human TCRbeta chains were subjected to immunosequencing. The source study handled its data this way. Repertoire TCRs were matched against a reference library of SARS-CoV-2-specific TCRs generated with the MIRA antigen-specificity platform. Breadth was defined as the fraction of unique TCRs that were SARS-CoV-2-associated, and depth was defined as the fraction of total T cells that were SARS-CoV-2-associated. Using the MIRA data, every spike-specific TCR was mapped to the spike region that the TCR reacted to and assigned to either a CD4 or a CD8 class. Log10-transformed breadth and depth values were compared by one-way ANOVA with Sidak's multiple comparisons tests. TCRdb's version of the immuneACCESS table is confined to in-frame rearrangements and falls short of the full clone set. An unresolved V gene accounts for under half of the shortfall where checked; the remainder is of unknown origin. V, J and clone size are those of that table, while D and trimming were read from the DNA. The sample includes roughly 55,000 clones, with 87% observed a single time. Jointly, the top ten make up under 5% of the sample.

The CDR3 sequence holds 16 residues, the cysteine and phenylalanine included. Only the CDR3 region is kept as DNA, spanning 48 bases read in frame from base 1. The germline V and J ends show losses of 5 bases and 4 bases respectively, and no gene match explains 12 bases of the junction. The germline V gene (reference sequence) supplies CDR1 SEHNR and CDR2 FQNEAQ. The full study reports these points: In the small 56-69-year group, the increase in depth fell short of significance, most likely because of low power. Because no samples from the day 14 peak response were available, repertoires could be characterized only after the peak T cell response. Epitopes outside the regions mutated in the B.1.351 and B.1.1.7 variants were reportedly recognized by nearly half of the unique spike-specific TCRs. Participants were mostly white British, with more females than males. The authors suggested clonal diversity may have been underestimated. Only a handful of AZD1222 recipients were SARS-CoV-2 seropositive at baseline, limiting conclusions about previously exposed vaccinees. Vaccine-associated CD4 TCRs spanned the whole spike protein, with dominant responses in regions 160-218 and 743-854. A significant rise in spike-specific TCR breadth and depth was observed after two AZD1222 doses relative to day 0 and relative to MenACWY recipients.

This TCR came from an adult in good health. Sequencing used peripheral blood, obtained on day 0 of AZD1222 vaccination. The rearrangement joined TRBV7-9 to TRBJ2-7; TRBD1 matches 9 bases in the middle. The encoded CDR3 is CASSQAGTGIGYEQYF. At the DNA level, the sequence is TGTGCCAGCAGCCAGGCAGGGACAGGGATTGGGTACGAGCAGTACTTC.